One sample yielded the 22 T cell receptor beta chains listed below, sequenced in a study of blood T cells in healthy people across ages. Alongside a J-beta primer mix, a sample-barcoded 5' primer served in a second PCR lasting about 7 to 12 cycles. TCRdb reprocessed the 5' RACE reads via MiXCR and lists one record per CDR3 protein. The table has under 2 million distinct CDR3 sequences, roughly 32% seen once. Sample: blood. The receptors shown here come from a woman aged 25 to 39 in good health.

This clonotype was seen a handful of times. The V and J genes are TRBV20-1 and TRBJ2-7; 8 nucleotides line up with TRBD1. This CDR3 comprises 14 residues. Germline loops: CDR1 DFQATT, CDR2 SNEGSKA (reference sequence). Trimming cost V 0 bases and J 4 bases; bases outside gene matches: 5. The CDR3 spells CSARDGDRPYEQYF. CDR3 nucleotide sequence: TGCAGTGCTAGAGATGGGGACAGGCCTTACGAGCAGTACTTC.

This chain connects TRBV6-6 to TRBJ1-5; 10 bases fit TRBD1. V shed 6 bases and J 6 bases; nucleotides not matched to a gene: 14. Germline CDR1 and CDR2: MNHNY and SVGAGI (reference sequence). This CDR3 is 17 amino acids long. CDR3 coding DNA: TGTGCCAGCAGCAAAACGATCGGGACAGGGGAGATTCAGCCCCAGCATTTT. Encoded protein: CASSKTIGTGEIQPQHF.

The chain is built from TRBV5-1 and TRBJ1-2, with D possibly matching TRBD1 (5 bases). Trimming left V 4 bases short and J 12 bases short, with 28 bases between. The CDR3 sequence is 16 residues long. The germline V gene has CDR1 SGHRS and CDR2 YFSETQ. This chain's CDR3 is CASSQSGSTAPVGNTF. Here the CDR3 DNA reads TGCGCCAGCAGCCAGAGCGGATCGACAGCCCCTGTAGGAAACACCTTC.

V is TRBV4-1 and J is TRBJ2-3, with D hard to call. Germline V gene lookup returns CDR1 MGHRA and CDR2 YSYEKL. Between the trimmed V and J ends, which lost 0 bases and 5 bases, there was a span of 15 bases. The CDR3 length is 16 residues. Here the CDR3 reads CASSQDGPTYVDTQYF. In nucleotides, the CDR3 is TGCGCCAGCAGCCAAGACGGCCCTACTTACGTAGATACGCAGTATTTT.

This clonotype was found a few times. V and J are TRBV7-9 and TRBJ1-2, with 12 bases aligning to TRBD1. This CDR3 is built from 16 residues. V shed 3 bases and J 3 bases; nucleotides not matched to a gene: 5. The germline V gene has CDR1 SEHNR and CDR2 FQNEAQ (reference sequence). CDR3 in amino acids: CASSLWDRGRDYGYTF. CDR3 DNA sequence: TGTGCCAGCAGCTTGTGGGACAGGGGGCGCGACTATGGCTACACCTTC.

This chain links TRBV20-1 with TRBJ1-2; no reliable D call. Germline values: CDR1 DFQATT, CDR2 SNEGSKA (reference sequence). V lost 2 bases, J lost 1 base, and 8 bases lay in between. This CDR3 spans 13 amino acids. As DNA, the CDR3 is TGCAGTGCTAGACCTGATATTAACTATGGCTACACCTTC. Translating it yields CSARPDINYGYTF.

The genes are TRBV3-1 and TRBJ2-1, with TRBD2 as a possible D gene (7 bases). V was shortened by 1 base and J by 4 bases, with 11 bases between the two germline ends. This CDR3 spans 15 amino acids. Germline CDR1 is LGHDT and CDR2 is YNNKEL (reference sequence). CDR3 DNA: TGTGCCAGCAGCCAAGTGGAGGGGGGGTACAATGAGCAGTTCTTC. It specifies CASSQVEGGYNEQFF.

The DNA of the CDR3 is TGTGCCAGCAGCGTAGCTACGGATAGGGACGAGCAGTACTTC. It codes for CASSVATDRDEQYF. The chain couples TRBV9 to TRBJ2-7, with unresolved D. From germline, CDR1 is SGDLS and CDR2 YYNGEE. The CDR3 has 14 amino acids. Trimming pared 0 bases from V and 5 bases from J, leaving 12 bases between.

Only a few counts were recorded for this clonotype. The CDR3 loop is CSARDRANIQYF. The CDR3 DNA reads as TGCAGTGCTAGAGACAGAGCAAACATTCAGTACTTC. The J gene is TRBJ2-4, the V gene TRBV20-1; D is ambiguous. CDR1 and CDR2 (germline): DFQATT, SNEGSKA (reference sequence). The V end lost 0 bases, the J end lost 6 bases, and 6 bases lay between the germline ends. The CDR3 consists of 12 residues.

This clonotype was detected a few times. The J gene is TRBJ2-5, the V gene TRBV28; D is perhaps TRBD1 (5 bases). The CDR3 contains 13 residues. Germline V gene sequence: CDR1 MDHEN, CDR2 SYDVKM. Deletions cut 8 bases from V and 1 base from J, with 11 bases between. As DNA, the CDR3 is TGTGCCAGCGGGGCCGCGGCCCAAGAGACCCAGTACTTC. This encodes CASGAAAQETQYF.

This clonotype was counted only a few times. The CDR3 coding sequence is TGTGCCAGCAGTGTTTCCTTCGCAGATACGCAGTATTTT. Translated, it gives CASSVSFADTQYF. This chain links TRBV2 with TRBJ2-3; D is ambiguous. Germline loops: CDR1 SNHLY, CDR2 FYNNEI. The CDR3 is made up of 13 amino acids. V was cut by 4 bases and J by 4 bases, with 9 bases left in between. The full variable domain, its missing parts supplied by reference TRBV2 and TRBJ2-3, is EPEVTQTPSHQVTQMGQEVILRCVPISNHLYFYWYRQILGQKVEFLVSFYNNEISEKSEIFDDQFSVERPDGSNFTLKIRSTKLEDSAMYFCASSVSFADTQYFGPGTRLTVL.

This clonotype has only a few counts. The rearrangement links TRBV4-1 to TRBJ2-7; D remains ambiguous. The CDR3 length is 17 residues. Trimming cost V 2 bases and J 0 bases, with 17 bases left between them. The germline gives CDR1 MGHRA, CDR2 YSYEKL. The CDR3 here is CASSQKAGQWNSYEQYF. The CDR3 nucleotides read TGCGCCAGCAGCCAAAAGGCCGGGCAGTGGAACTCCTACGAGCAGTACTTC.

The chain links TRBV7-8 to TRBJ2-1; 8 nucleotides agree with TRBD2. After removal of 5 bases from V and 0 bases from J, the junction contained 9 bases not matched to a gene. Germline V gene sequence: CDR1 SGHVS, CDR2 FQNEAQ. The length of the CDR3 is 17 residues. The CDR3 DNA follows: TGTGCCAGCAGCCTTCCTCTAGCGGGTAACTCCTACAATGAGCAGTTCTTC. Residues: CASSLPLAGNSYNEQFF.

A word on this clonotype: A read error is possible here, since a much larger clone lies one base away. V and J are TRBV4-1 and TRBJ2-5; 8 bases fit TRBD2. Germline loops: CDR1 MGHRA, CDR2 YSYEKL. The CDR3 spans 15 residues. Germline trimming cut 5 bases from V and 9 bases from J; bases unmatched to any gene: 14. CDR3 residues: CASSEAGASREAQYF. The CDR3 nucleotides are TGCGCCAGCAGCGAAGCGGGGGCCTCTAGGGAGGCCCAGTACTTC.

This clonotype was counted ten times or more. V gene TRBV12-3 or TRBV12-4 combines with J gene TRBJ2-5; D may be TRBD1 (6 bases). The V gene lost 6 bases and the J gene lost 5 bases, with 13 bases spanning the gap. CDR3 length equals 13 residues. CDR3 DNA: TGTGCCAGCAGCCTCGTTACAGGGGAGACCCAGTACTTC. Translating gives CASSLVTGETQYF.

A few counts support this clonotype. This chain joins TRBV12-3 or TRBV12-4 and TRBJ2-3; D may match TRBD1 or TRBD2 (6 bases each). The CDR3 is 14 residues long. V was pared by 6 bases and J by 0 bases, with 10 bases between. CDR3 protein: CASRPGASTDTQYF. Here the CDR3 DNA reads TGTGCCAGCAGACCGGGGGCGAGCACAGATACGCAGTATTTT.

A few counts support this clonotype. This chain uses TRBV9 with TRBJ2-1; TRBD2 aligns across 9 bases. Germline-derived CDR1 and CDR2 are SGDLS and YYNGEE. The length of the CDR3 is 16 residues. The V and J ends lost 3 bases and 5 bases, in that order; junction bases with no gene match: 9. This CDR3 is CASSGGAGGFNNEQFF. The CDR3 coding sequence is TGTGCCAGCAGCGGGGGAGCGGGAGGCTTTAACAATGAGCAGTTCTTC.

The CDR3 here is CSVEDSGRSTDTQYF. CDR3 in DNA: TGCAGCGTTGAAGATTCGGGCAGGAGCACAGATACGCAGTATTTT. The rearrangement joins TRBV29-1 to TRBJ2-3; D is ambiguous. V dropped 0 bases and J dropped 0 bases, with 10 bases sitting between them. The CDR3 has 15 amino acids. Germline V gives CDR1 SQVTM, CDR2 ANQGSEA.

This clonotype was detected ten times or more. The chain employs TRBV20-1 and TRBJ2-3; either TRBD1 or TRBD2 may fit D (5 bases each). The CDR3 has 14 amino acids. Germline V gives CDR1 DFQATT, CDR2 SNEGSKA (reference sequence). V shed 2 bases and J shed 0 bases, with 9 bases lying between them. The CDR3 protein is CSARKGPSTDTQYF. CDR3 in DNA: TGCAGTGCTAGAAAGGGACCTAGCACAGATACGCAGTATTTT.

This clonotype showed up just a few times. The J gene is TRBJ2-7, the V gene TRBV4-1, with 7 nucleotides matching TRBD2. Germline trimming cut 0 bases from V and 0 bases from J; bases unmatched to any gene: 11. This CDR3 contains 18 residues. CDR1 is MGHRA, CDR2 YSYEKL, per germline. The CDR3 DNA reads TGCGCCAGCAGCCAAGATGGCGGACTAGGGGAAAGCTCCTACGAGCAGTACTTC. It is translated as CASSQDGGLGESSYEQYF.

The J gene is TRBJ2-4, the V gene TRBV7-9; unclear D gene. The assigned J gene may be wrong: the sequence end matches TRBJ2-7 better. Germline loops: CDR1 SEHNR, CDR2 FQNEAQ (reference sequence). The CDR3 spans 14 residues. The CDR3 DNA reads as TGTGCCAGCAGCTCTAGGACGGCTACCTACGAGCAGTACTTC. Its translation: CASSSRTATYEQYF.

Comments on this clonotype: A read error may explain this, as a much larger clone is one base away. V gene TRBV29-1 combines with J gene TRBJ2-7; TRBD1 matches 7 bases. Germline CDR1 and CDR2: SQVTM and ANQGSEA. The V segment lost 7 bases and the J segment 5 bases; nucleotides outside the gene matches: 11. The CDR3 is 13 residues long. As DNA, the CDR3 is TGCAGCGCTAAGAGGGGGCAGCCCCACGAGCAGTACTTC. Residues: CSAKRGQPHEQYF.